This T cell receptor beta chain was sequenced during a study of OX40 agonist ivuxolimab in advanced cancers. About the study: Partial responses were achieved by three patients: one hepatocellular carcinoma, two cutaneous melanoma. Study results and limitations: The mean number of expanded clones was higher in CD8+ T cells than in CD4+.

CDR1 and CDR2 (germline): SGHAT, FQNNGV. V was trimmed by 1 base and J by 0 bases, leaving 12 bases between them. The CDR3 runs 16 residues. In the case of this clone: Its antigen is undetermined.

Here immunoSEQ multiplex PCR was the method, and the copy in TCRdb shows in-frame clones only, minus some. The sample consists of tens of thousands of clones, around three quarters of them appearing once. Cycle 7 day 1, cycle 4 day 1, and baseline were the timepoints at which blood was sampled. V usage is TRBV11-2 and J usage is TRBJ2-5, with D maybe TRBD1 (6 bases). The specimen comprised CD4+ or CD8+ T cells sorted from blood, sampled in a trial of the OX40 agonist ivuxolimab. This receptor was taken from an adult with an advanced solid tumor such as melanoma, head and neck, liver or kidney cancer. DNA of the CDR3: TGTGCCAGCAGCTTAGGAGTCAGGGGTGACCAAGAGACCCAGTACTTC. Translation: CASSLGVRGDQETQYF.